This TCR beta chain was obtained from a study of T cells in narcolepsy. Measured with immunoSEQ multiplex PCR; TCRdb has only the in-frame clones, and not every one. The repertoire consists of over 25,000 clones, with around 83% occurring once and the leading ten covering about 0.84%. This CDR3 is 16 amino acids long. V lost 4 bases, J lost 3 bases, and 19 bases lay in between. CDR1 is SGHTA, CDR2 FQGNSA, per germline. The receptor was isolated from a human donor with narcolepsy. V usage is TRBV7-2 and J usage is TRBJ2-7, with D hard to call. Sample: CD45RA- memory CD4+ T cells from PBMCs. The CDR3 sequence is CASSSLPERSIYEQYF. CDR3 sequence (DNA): TGTGCCAGCAGCTCATTACCCGAGCGTTCTATCTACGAGCAGTACTTC. The whole variable domain, remainder taken from reference TRBV7-2 and TRBJ2-7, is GAGVSQSPSNKVTEKGKDVELRCDPISGHTALYWYRQSLGQGLEFLIYFQGNSAPDKSGLPSDRFSAERTGGSVSTLTIQRTQQEDSAVYLCASSSLPERSIYEQYFGPGTRLTVT.